This T cell receptor beta chain was profiled in a study of long-term antiretroviral therapy in people with HIV. Treatment locations for all participants with HIV were in the United States. A remark on this clone: Its antigen is not known.

An immunoSEQ assay, version v3.0, was performed at survey level. Libraries were prepared by immunoSEQ multiplex PCR; TCRdb keeps only in-frame clonotypes and omits some of them. The table lists some 28,000 clones, around 90% of them singletons, with 4% to 4.5% in the top ten. Deletions cut 6 bases from V and 0 bases from J, with 14 bases between. Germline V gene lookup returns CDR1 LNHDA and CDR2 SQIVND (reference sequence). The CDR3 loop spans 15 amino acids. Whole-study findings and limits: HIV repertoires had narrower CDR3 length ranges than controls. Diversity rose after ART but stayed below transplant donor controls. Those clones which expanded before ART made up the dominant part of the repertoire at all time points.

The sample here was unsorted PBMCs, taken 5 to 5.5 years after starting antiretroviral therapy. The chain recombines TRBV19 with TRBJ1-1; D perhaps matches TRBD1 (6 bases). The origin of this receptor is a woman aged 40 to 50 with HIV. The CDR3 region has the DNA TGTGCCAGTAGGCCGTACAGGGAAATGAACACTGAAGCTTTCTTT. It translates to CASRPYREMNTEAFF. Using reference TRBV19 and TRBJ1-1 for the parts outside the CDR3, the full variable domain is DGGITQSPKYLFRKEGQNVTLSCEQNLNHDAMYWYRQDPGQGLRLIYYSQIVNDFQKGDIAEGYSVSREKKESFPLTVTSAQKNPTAFYLCASRPYREMNTEAFFGQGTRLTVV.